A selection of T cell receptor beta chains follows, all from one sample in a study of human T cells and chemical hapten exposure. A single record per CDR3 protein comes from TCRdb applying MiXCR to the RACE reads. This sample yields a few hundred thousand distinct CDR3 sequences, of which approximately 8.4% are seen a single time; over 2% belongs to the top ten. The sample in question was whole blood, obtained in connection with sensitization to the hapten diphenylcyclopropenone (DPC). These receptors all stem from a woman aged 40 to 50 with alopecia areata. Some clones in this sample may be carry-over from other donors' samples. The conserved cysteine and the conserved F or W are not part of the CDR3 here.

cdr3_aa v_call
ASSVRPMNTEAF TRBV9
ASSFPGDRVSYEQY TRBV6-2/TRBV6-3
ASSFIAGGPYEQY TRBV27
ASSVLVNTGELF TRBV7-2
ASSQDLGLSTDTQY TRBV4-2
SAVKGEGYNEQF TRBV20-1
ASSPPGLLSYEQY TRBV11-1
SATGLAGLTDTQY TRBV20-1
ASSRLSGNTIY TRBV5-6
AIRFDRGDYGYT TRBV10-3
SVDSRGEQY TRBV29-1
ASSSPGAANQPQH TRBV7-9
ASSFLGGALH TRBV27
ASKGGTISETQY TRBV7-2
ASSPGQFRRNTEAF TRBV18
ASKVTGVNTEAF TRBV3-1
ATSPGGRGAFGEQF TRBV24-1
ASSISADTQY TRBV12-3/TRBV12-4
ASSATGTSGEF TRBV9
ASSYSGQGRGTDTQY TRBV6-5
ASSLTSGSMETQY TRBV7-2
ASSSGVLAGGYNEQF TRBV7-2
SVALTSGIADTQY TRBV29-1
ASSQGNNRDRVREQY TRBV4-1
SAPDRGTEQY TRBV20-1
ATLGDQDYGYT TRBV24-1
ASRSPGISGNTIY TRBV12-3/TRBV12-4
SAPDPGLHGEGQY TRBV20-1
ASSRDRASEKLF TRBV7-2
ASSGQADGYT TRBV12-3/TRBV12-4
ASSPSRGGPTEAF TRBV9